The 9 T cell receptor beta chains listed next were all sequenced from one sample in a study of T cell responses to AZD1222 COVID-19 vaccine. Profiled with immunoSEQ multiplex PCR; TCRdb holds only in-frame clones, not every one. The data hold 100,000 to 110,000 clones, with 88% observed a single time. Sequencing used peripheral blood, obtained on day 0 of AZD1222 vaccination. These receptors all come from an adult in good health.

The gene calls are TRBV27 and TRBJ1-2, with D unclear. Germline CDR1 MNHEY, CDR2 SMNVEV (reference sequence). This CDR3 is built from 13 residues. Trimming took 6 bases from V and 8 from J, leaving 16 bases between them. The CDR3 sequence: CASRGDGAIGYTF. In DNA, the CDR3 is TGTGCCAGCAGAGGAGACGGAGCTATCGGCTACACCTTC.

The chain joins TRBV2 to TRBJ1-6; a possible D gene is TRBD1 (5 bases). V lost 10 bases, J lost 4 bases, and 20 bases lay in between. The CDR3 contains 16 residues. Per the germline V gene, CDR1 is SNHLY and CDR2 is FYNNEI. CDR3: CATKEQETHYNSPLHF. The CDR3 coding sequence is TGTGCCACCAAGGAACAGGAAACACATTATAATTCACCCCTCCACTTT.

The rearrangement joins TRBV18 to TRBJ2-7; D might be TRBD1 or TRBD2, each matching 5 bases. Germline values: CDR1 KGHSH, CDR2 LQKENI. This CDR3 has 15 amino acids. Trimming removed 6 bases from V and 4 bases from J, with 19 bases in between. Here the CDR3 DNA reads TGTGCCAGCTCCCCCGGACTTAGACAGTTATACGAGCAGTACTTC. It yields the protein CASSPGLRQLYEQYF.

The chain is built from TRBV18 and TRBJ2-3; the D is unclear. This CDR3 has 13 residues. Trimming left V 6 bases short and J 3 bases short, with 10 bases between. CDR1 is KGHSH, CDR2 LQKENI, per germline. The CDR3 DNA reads TGTGCCAGCTCCCCCCTCGAAACAGATACGCAGTATTTT. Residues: CASSPLETDTQYF.

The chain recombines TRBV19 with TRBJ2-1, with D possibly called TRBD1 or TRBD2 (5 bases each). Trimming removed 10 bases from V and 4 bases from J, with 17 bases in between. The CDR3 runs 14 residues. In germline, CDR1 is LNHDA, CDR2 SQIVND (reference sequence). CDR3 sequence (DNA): TGTGCCACCAGGGAAGGGACGCTTTACAATGAGCAGTTCTTC. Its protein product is CATREGTLYNEQFF.

CDR3 DNA: TGTGCCAGCAGCAGAGGACAGGGTGGCACTGAAGCTTTCTTT. Translating gives CASSRGQGGTEAFF. V is TRBV11-2 and J is TRBJ1-1; 8 nucleotides line up with TRBD1. Per germline, CDR1 SGHAT and CDR2 FQNNGV. V lost 5 bases and J lost 4; bases outside the gene matches: 6. The CDR3 loop spans 14 amino acids. Supplemented by reference TRBV11-2 and TRBJ1-1, the full variable domain reads EAGVAQSPRYKIIEKRQSVAFWCNPISGHATLYWYQQILGQGPKLLIQFQNNGVVDDSQLPKDRFSAERLKGVDSTLKIQPAKLEDSAVYLCASSRGQGGTEAFFGQGTRLTVV.

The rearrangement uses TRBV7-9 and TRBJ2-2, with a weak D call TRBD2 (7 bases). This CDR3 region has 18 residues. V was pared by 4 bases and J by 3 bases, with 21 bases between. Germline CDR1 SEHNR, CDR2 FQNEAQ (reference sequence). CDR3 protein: CASSSIQGLGGDTGELFF. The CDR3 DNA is TGTGCCAGCAGCTCCATACAGGGATTGGGAGGGGACACCGGGGAGCTGTTTTTT.

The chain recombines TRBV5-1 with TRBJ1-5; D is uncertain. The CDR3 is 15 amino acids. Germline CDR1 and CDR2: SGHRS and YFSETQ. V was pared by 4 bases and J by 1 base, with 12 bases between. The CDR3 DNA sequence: TGCGCCAGCAGCCGCGGGGAGGGCAGCAATCAGCCCCAGCATTTT. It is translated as CASSRGEGSNQPQHF.

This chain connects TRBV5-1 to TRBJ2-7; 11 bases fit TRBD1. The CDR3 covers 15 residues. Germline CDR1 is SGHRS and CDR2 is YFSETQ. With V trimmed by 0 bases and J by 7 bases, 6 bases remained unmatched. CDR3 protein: CASSLEGQGVLEQYF. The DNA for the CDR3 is TGCGCCAGCAGCTTGGAGGGACAGGGGGTCTTAGAGCAGTACTTC.